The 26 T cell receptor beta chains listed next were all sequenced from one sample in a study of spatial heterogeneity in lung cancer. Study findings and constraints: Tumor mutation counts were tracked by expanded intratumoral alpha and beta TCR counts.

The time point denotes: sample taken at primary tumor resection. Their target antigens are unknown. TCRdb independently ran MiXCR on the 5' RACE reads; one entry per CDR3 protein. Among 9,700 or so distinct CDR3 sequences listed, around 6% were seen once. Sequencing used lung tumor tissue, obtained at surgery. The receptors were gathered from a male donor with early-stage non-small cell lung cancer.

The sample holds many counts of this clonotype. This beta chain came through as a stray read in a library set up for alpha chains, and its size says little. The chain's CDR3 is CASSEGQGGSPLHF. The DNA of the CDR3 is TGTGCCAGCAGTGAGGGACAGGGAGGTTCACCCCTCCACTTT. The chain carries TRBV9 and TRBJ1-6; TRBD1 matches 9 bases. The CDR3 sequence is 14 residues long. From germline, CDR1 is SGDLS and CDR2 YYNGEE. J gave up 9 bases and V 5 bases, and 6 bases lay outside the gene matches. The whole variable domain, remainder taken from reference TRBV9 and TRBJ1-6, is DSGVTQTPKHLITATGQRVTLRCSPRSGDLSVYWYQQSLDQGLQFLIQYYNGEERAKGNILERFSAQQFPDLHSELNLSSLELGDSALYFCASSEGQGGSPLHFGNGTRLTVT.

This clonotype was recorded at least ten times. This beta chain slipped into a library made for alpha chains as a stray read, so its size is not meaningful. CDR3 sequence: CASRGLATDTQYF. In nucleotides, the CDR3 is TGTGCCAGTAGGGGACTAGCCACAGATACGCAGTATTTT. The chain has TRBV19 and TRBJ2-3; 9 bases map to TRBD2. The germline V gene has CDR1 LNHDA and CDR2 SQIVND (reference sequence). This CDR3 spans 13 amino acids. J gave up 2 bases and V 6 bases, and 0 bases lay outside the gene matches.

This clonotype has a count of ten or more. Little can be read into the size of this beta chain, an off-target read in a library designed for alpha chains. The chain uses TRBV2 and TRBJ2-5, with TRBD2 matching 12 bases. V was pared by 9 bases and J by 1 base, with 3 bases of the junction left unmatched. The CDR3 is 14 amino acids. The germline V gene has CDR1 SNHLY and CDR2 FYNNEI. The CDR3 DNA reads TGTGCCAGGGCGACTAGCGGGGGCCAAGAGACCCAGTACTTC. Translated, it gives CARATSGGQETQYF.

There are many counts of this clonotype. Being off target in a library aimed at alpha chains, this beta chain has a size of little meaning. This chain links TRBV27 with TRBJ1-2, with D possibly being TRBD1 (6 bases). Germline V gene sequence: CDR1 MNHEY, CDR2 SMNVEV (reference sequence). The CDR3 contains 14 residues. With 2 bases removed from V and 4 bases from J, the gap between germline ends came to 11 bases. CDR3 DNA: TGTGCCAGCAGTTTAATGGGGGGCGGCTATGGCTACACCTTC. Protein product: CASSLMGGGYGYTF.

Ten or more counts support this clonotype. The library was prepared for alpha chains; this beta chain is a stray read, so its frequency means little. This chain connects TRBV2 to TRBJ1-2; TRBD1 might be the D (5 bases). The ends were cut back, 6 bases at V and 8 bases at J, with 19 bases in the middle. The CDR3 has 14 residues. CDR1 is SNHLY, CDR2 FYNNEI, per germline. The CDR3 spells CASSARDPTRGYTF. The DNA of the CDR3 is TGTGCCAGCAGCGCCAGGGACCCCACGCGGGGCTACACCTTC.

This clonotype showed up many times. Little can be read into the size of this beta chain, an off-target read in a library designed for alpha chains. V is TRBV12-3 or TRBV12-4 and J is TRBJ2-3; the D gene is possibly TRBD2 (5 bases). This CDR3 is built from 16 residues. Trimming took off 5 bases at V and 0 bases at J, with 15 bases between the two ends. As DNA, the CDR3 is TGTGCCAGCAGTCCCCCTCAGCGGACTAGCACAGATACGCAGTATTTT. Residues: CASSPPQRTSTDTQYF.

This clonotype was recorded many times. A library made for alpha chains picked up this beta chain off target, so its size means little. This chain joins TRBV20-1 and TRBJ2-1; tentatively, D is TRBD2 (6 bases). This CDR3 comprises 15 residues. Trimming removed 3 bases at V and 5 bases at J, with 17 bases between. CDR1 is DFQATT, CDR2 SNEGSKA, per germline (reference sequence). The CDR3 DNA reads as TGCAGTGCTAGGGGTCCGGGACTGACGAACAATGAGCAGTTCTTC. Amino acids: CSARGPGLTNNEQFF.

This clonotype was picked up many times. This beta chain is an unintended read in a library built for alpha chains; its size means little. The CDR3 loop is CSAKGGGDTGELFF. For the CDR3, the DNA is TGCAGTGCGAAGGGAGGGGGCGACACCGGGGAGCTGTTTTTT. V and J are TRBV20-1 and TRBJ2-2; D might be TRBD1 or TRBD2, each matching 7 bases. Germline loops: CDR1 DFQATT, CDR2 SNEGSKA (reference sequence). The CDR3 is 14 amino acids. Deletions cut 6 bases from V and 3 bases from J, with 14 bases between.

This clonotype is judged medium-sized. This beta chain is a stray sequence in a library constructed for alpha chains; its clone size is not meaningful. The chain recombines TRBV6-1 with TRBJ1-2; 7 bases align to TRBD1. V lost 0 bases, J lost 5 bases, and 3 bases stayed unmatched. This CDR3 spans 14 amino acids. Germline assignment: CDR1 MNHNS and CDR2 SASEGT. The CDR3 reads CASSEATGPYGYTF. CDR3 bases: TGTGCCAGCAGTGAAGCGACAGGGCCTTATGGCTACACCTTC.

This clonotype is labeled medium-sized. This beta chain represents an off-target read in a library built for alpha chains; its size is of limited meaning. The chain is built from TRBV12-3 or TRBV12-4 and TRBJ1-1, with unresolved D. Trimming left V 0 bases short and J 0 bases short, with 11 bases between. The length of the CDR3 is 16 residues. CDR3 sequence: CASSLAPLGLNTEAFF. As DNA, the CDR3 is TGTGCCAGCAGTTTAGCGCCATTGGGGTTGAACACTGAAGCTTTCTTT.

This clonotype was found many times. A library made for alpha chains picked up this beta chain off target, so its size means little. The CDR3 sequence is CASSSGQGYEQYV. The CDR3 DNA follows: TGTGCCAGCAGTAGCGGACAGGGGTACGAGCAGTACGTC. The chain joins TRBV28 to TRBJ2-7; 9 bases are shared with TRBD1. CDR1 and CDR2 (germline): MDHEN, SYDVKM. The CDR3 totals 13 residues. Trimming took 5 bases from V and 4 from J; bases not matched to a gene: 3.

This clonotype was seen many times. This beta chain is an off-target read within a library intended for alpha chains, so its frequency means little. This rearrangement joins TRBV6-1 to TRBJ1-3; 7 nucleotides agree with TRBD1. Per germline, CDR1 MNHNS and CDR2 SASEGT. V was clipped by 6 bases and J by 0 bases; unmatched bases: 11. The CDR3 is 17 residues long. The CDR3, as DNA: TGTGCCAGCAGCCTGATGACAGGGAGATACTCTGGAAACACCATATATTTT. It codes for CASSLMTGRYSGNTIYF.

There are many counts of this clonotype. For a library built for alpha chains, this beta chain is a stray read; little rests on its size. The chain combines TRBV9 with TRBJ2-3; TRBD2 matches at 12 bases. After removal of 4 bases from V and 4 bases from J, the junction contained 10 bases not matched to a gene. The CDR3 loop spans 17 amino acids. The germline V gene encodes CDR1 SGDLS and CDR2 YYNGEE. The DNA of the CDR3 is TGTGCCAGCAGCACCATTCCTAGCGGGAGGGGCGCAGATACGCAGTATTTT. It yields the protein CASSTIPSGRGADTQYF.

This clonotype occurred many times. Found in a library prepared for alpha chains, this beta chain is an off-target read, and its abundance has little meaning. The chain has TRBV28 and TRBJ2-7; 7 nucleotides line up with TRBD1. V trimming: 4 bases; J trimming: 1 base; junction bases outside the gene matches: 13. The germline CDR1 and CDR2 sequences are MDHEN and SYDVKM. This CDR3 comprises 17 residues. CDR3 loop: CASSSPPDRRRSYEQYF. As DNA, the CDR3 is TGTGCCAGCAGTTCTCCCCCGGACAGGAGAAGGTCCTACGAGCAGTACTTC.

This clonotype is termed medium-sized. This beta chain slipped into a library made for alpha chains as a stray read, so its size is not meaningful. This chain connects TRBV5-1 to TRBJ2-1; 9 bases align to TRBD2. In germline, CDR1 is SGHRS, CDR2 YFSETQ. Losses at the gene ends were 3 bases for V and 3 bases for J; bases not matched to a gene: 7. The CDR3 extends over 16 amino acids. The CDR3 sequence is CASSWGLAGDYNEQFF. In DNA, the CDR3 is TGCGCCAGCAGCTGGGGACTAGCCGGAGACTACAATGAGCAGTTCTTC.

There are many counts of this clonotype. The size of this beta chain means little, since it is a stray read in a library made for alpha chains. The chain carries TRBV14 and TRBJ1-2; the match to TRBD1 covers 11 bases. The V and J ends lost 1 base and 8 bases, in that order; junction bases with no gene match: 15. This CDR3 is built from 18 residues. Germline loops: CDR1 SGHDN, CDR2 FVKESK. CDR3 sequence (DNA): TGTGCCAGCAGCCAAGTCCCCCCCGGGACAGGGGGAAGCAAAGGCTACACCTTC. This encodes CASSQVPPGTGGSKGYTF.

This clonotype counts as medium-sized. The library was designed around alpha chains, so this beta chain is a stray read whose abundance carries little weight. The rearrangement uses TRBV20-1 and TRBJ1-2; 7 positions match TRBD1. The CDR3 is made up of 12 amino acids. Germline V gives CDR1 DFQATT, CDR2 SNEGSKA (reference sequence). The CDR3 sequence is CSLPGGRYGYTF. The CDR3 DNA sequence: TGCAGCTTACCAGGGGGTCGGTATGGCTACACCTTC.

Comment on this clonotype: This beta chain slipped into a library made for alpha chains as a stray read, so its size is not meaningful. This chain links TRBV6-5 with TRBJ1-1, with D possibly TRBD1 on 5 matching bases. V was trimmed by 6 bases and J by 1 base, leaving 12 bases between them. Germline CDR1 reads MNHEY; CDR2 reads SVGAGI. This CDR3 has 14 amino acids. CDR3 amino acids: CASRIQGQNTEAFF. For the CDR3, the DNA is TGTGCCAGCAGGATCCAGGGCCAGAACACTGAAGCTTTCTTT.

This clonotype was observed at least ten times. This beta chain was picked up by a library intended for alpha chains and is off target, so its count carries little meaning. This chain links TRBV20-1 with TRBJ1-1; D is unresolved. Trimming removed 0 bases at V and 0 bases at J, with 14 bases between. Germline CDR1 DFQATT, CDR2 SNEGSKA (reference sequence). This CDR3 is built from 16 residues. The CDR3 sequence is CSARDTMSYMNTEAFF. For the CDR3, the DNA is TGCAGTGCTAGAGATACAATGTCGTACATGAACACTGAAGCTTTCTTT.

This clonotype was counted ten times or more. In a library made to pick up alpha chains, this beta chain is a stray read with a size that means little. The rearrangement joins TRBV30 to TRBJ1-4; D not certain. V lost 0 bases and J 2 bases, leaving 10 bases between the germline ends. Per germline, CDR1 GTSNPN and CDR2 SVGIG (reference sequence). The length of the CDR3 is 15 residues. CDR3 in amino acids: CAWSVQGRTNEKLFF. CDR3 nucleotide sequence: TGTGCCTGGAGTGTACAAGGACGGACTAATGAAAAACTGTTTTTT.

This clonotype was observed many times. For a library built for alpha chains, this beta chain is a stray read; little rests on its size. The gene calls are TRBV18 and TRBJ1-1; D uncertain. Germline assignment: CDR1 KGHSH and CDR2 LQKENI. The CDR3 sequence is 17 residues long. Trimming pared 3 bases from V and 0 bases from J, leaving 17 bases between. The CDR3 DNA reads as TGTGCCAGCTCACCGCCCCCGCAAGGATCTTTGAACACTGAAGCTTTCTTT. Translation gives CASSPPPQGSLNTEAFF.

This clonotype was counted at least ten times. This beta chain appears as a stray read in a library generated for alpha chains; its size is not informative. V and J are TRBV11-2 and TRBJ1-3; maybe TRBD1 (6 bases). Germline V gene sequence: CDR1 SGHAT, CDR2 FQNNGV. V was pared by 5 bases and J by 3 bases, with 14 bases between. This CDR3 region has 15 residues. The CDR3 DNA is TGTGCCAGCAGCCCCCAGGGGCTGGTTGGAAACACCATATATTTT. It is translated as CASSPQGLVGNTIYF.

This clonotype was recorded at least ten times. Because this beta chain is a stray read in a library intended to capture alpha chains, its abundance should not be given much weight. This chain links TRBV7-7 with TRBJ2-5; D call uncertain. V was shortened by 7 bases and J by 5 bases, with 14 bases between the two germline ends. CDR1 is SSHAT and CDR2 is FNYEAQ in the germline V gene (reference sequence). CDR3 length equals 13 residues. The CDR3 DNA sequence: TGTGCCAGCAACAGCGACCAGGAGGAGACCCAGTACTTC. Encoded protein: CASNSDQEETQYF.

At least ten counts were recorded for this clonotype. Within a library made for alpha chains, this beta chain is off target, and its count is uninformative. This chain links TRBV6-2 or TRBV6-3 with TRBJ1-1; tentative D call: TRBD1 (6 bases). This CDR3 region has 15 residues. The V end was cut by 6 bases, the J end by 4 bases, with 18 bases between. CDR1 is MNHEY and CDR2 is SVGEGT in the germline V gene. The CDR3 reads CASRFTGFVSTEAFF. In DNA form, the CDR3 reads TGTGCCAGCAGATTCACAGGGTTCGTGAGCACTGAAGCTTTCTTT.

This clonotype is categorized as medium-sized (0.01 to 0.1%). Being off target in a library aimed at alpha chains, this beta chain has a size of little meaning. CDR3 sequence reads: CASSLGMLLRGYTF. DNA for the CDR3: TGTGCCAGCAGCTTAGGGATGCTACTTCGGGGCTACACCTTC. V and J are TRBV7-9 and TRBJ1-2, with unresolved D. V lost 1 base to trimming and J lost 8 bases, with 14 bases between them. Germline values: CDR1 SEHNR, CDR2 FQNEAQ (reference sequence). CDR3 length: 14 residues.

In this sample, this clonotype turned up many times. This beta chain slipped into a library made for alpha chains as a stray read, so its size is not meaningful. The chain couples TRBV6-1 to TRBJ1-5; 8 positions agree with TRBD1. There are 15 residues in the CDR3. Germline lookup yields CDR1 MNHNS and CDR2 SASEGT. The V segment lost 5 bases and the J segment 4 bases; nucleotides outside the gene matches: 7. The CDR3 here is CASSPGQGQNQPQHF. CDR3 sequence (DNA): TGTGCCAGCAGTCCCGGACAGGGCCAGAATCAGCCCCAGCATTTT.